This TCR beta chain was profiled in a study of cytomegalovirus exposure and HLA in healthy donors. The primer mix had 60 Vbeta and 13 Jbeta primers. The assay was immunoSEQ multiplex PCR, and TCRdb's table has in-frame clones only and misses some. The sample has about 200,000 clones, 86% seen once. The CDR3 totals 13 residues. Germline CDR1 reads GTSNPN; CDR2 reads SVGIG (reference sequence). Trimming cost V 0 bases and J 13 bases; bases outside gene matches: 8. This sequence was found in a woman aged 25 to 39 in good health and CMV-seronegative. The rearrangement links TRBV30 to TRBJ2-1, with 8 nucleotides matching TRBD2. Sequences were obtained from PBMCs. CDR3 DNA sequence: TGTGCCTGGAGTGTAATTTCCGGGGGGGACCAGTTCTTC. Translated, it gives CAWSVISGGDQFF.